The 25 T cell receptor beta chains presented below share a single source sample, sequenced in a study of OX40 agonist ivuxolimab in advanced cancers. The method was immunoSEQ multiplex PCR; TCRdb's version includes in-frame clones alone and lacks a portion of them. The sample contains roughly 34,000 clones, roughly 80% of which appear only once. Sequences were derived from CD4+ or CD8+ T cells sorted from blood, sampled in a trial of the OX40 agonist ivuxolimab. The receptors were gathered from an adult with an advanced solid tumor such as melanoma, head and neck, liver or kidney cancer.

This chain uses TRBV2 with TRBJ1-2; D gene unclear. Per germline, CDR1 SNHLY and CDR2 FYNNEI. The CDR3 loop spans 14 amino acids. V lost 7 bases to trimming and J lost 4 bases, with 16 bases between them. CDR3 coding DNA: TGTGCCAGCATCGAAAACCGGGCCTCCTATGGCTACACCTTC. Protein sequence: CASIENRASYGYTF. The full variable domain, rest sourced from reference TRBV2 and TRBJ1-2, is EPEVTQTPSHQVTQMGQEVILRCVPISNHLYFYWYRQILGQKVEFLVSFYNNEISEKSEIFDDQFSVERPDGSNFTLKIRSTKLEDSAMYFCASIENRASYGYTFGSGTRLTVV.

The gene calls are TRBV7-3 and TRBJ1-2, with D hard to call. Trimming took 2 bases from V and 4 from J, leaving 11 bases between them. The CDR3 consists of 14 residues. Per the germline V gene, CDR1 is SGHTA and CDR2 is FQGTGA. The CDR3 DNA reads as TGTGCCAGCAGCTTAGAAACGTTATCCTATGGCTACACCTTC. Translating it yields CASSLETLSYGYTF.

The chain joins TRBV10-3 to TRBJ2-2, with 11 bases identical to TRBD1. This CDR3 is built from 16 residues. Germline V gene sequence: CDR1 ENHRY, CDR2 SYGVKD. The ends lost 4 bases at V and 5 bases at J; junction bases unmatched: 6. CDR3 nucleotides: TGTGCCATCAGTGCCGGGACAGGGGGAGGTACCGGGGAGCTGTTTTTT. Protein product: CAISAGTGGGTGELFF.

Only one count was recorded for this clone. The genes are TRBV30 and TRBJ2-5; 7 bases align to TRBD1. Germline CDR1 reads GTSNPN; CDR2 reads SVGIG (reference sequence). V was clipped by 4 bases and J by 4 bases; unmatched bases: 15. CDR3 length: 16 residues. The CDR3 loop reads CAWTLRTGAHRETQYF. Written as DNA, the CDR3 is TGTGCCTGGACTCTACGAACAGGGGCCCACCGAGAGACCCAGTACTTC.

The chain employs TRBV9 and TRBJ2-2, with D hard to call. V was pared by 3 bases and J by 5 bases, with 14 bases between. Germline V gene data show CDR1 as SGDLS and CDR2 as YYNGEE. The CDR3 length is 15 residues. The CDR3 region is CASSGDGPLTGELFF. The CDR3 DNA sequence: TGTGCCAGCAGCGGTGACGGTCCCTTAACCGGGGAGCTGTTTTTT.

This chain links TRBV9 with TRBJ1-1; D call uncertain. Germline loops: CDR1 SGDLS, CDR2 YYNGEE. V was trimmed by 4 bases and J by 2 bases, leaving 12 bases between them. This CDR3 spans 14 amino acids. The CDR3 protein is CASSPAFSNTEAFF. CDR3 nucleotides: TGTGCCAGCAGCCCAGCCTTTAGCAACACTGAAGCTTTCTTT. The variable domain in full, completed from reference TRBV9 and TRBJ1-1, reads DSGVTQTPKHLITATGQRVTLRCSPRSGDLSVYWYQQSLDQGLQFLIQYYNGEERAKGNILERFSAQQFPDLHSELNLSSLELGDSALYFCASSPAFSNTEAFFGQGTRLTVV.

This rearrangement joins TRBV9 to TRBJ1-6, with D tentatively TRBD1 (6 bases). Germline CDR1 is SGDLS and CDR2 is YYNGEE. V was cut by 3 bases and J by 6 bases, with 10 bases left in between. The CDR3 sequence is 14 residues long. The CDR3 DNA reads as TGTGCCAGCAGCGCAACAGGGTCTAATTCACCCCTCCACTTT. This translates into CASSATGSNSPLHF.

This chain connects TRBV5-4 to TRBJ2-1; 10 nucleotides agree with TRBD2. This CDR3 is built from 18 residues. Per the germline V gene, CDR1 is SGHNT and CDR2 is YYREEE (reference sequence). V lost 1 base to trimming and J lost 8 bases; unmatched junction nucleotides: 15. CDR3 sequence: CASSLSLLSGGALDEQFF. CDR3 DNA sequence: TGTGCCAGCAGCTTGTCCCTCCTAAGCGGGGGGGCTTTGGATGAGCAGTTCTTC.

The chain employs TRBV28 and TRBJ1-4, with 8 bases fitting TRBD1. CDR1 and CDR2 (germline): MDHEN, SYDVKM. This CDR3 region has 14 residues. V shed 4 bases and J 8 bases; nucleotides not matched to a gene: 6. CDR3: CASSSQGASEKLFF. In nucleotides, the CDR3 is TGTGCCAGCAGTTCGCAGGGGGCATCGGAAAAACTGTTTTTT.

This chain connects TRBV29-1 to TRBJ2-7; 10 nucleotides line up with TRBD2. Germline V lookup: CDR1 SQVTM, CDR2 ANQGSEA. The V gene end was trimmed by 5 bases and the J gene end by 4 bases; junction bases not matched to a gene: 5. CDR3 size: 13 residues. DNA of the CDR3: TGCAGCGTTCTAAGCGGGGGGGCATACGAGCAGTACTTC. Translation gives CSVLSGGAYEQYF.

The chain employs TRBV10-3 and TRBJ2-5, with D perhaps given as TRBD1 or TRBD2 (5 bases each). Trimming shortened V by 5 bases and J by 5 bases, and 12 bases separated the two germline ends. Per the germline V gene, CDR1 is ENHRY and CDR2 is SYGVKD. The CDR3 spans 13 residues. The CDR3 coding sequence is TGTGCCATCAGTCGGGACCAGACGGAGACCCAGTACTTC. It yields the protein CAISRDQTETQYF.

The rearrangement joins TRBV7-2 to TRBJ2-2, with 7 positions matching TRBD2. The CDR3 sequence is 14 residues long. CDR1 is SGHTA, CDR2 FQGNSA, per germline. The ends lost 4 bases at V and 4 bases at J; junction bases unmatched: 3. The CDR3 loop is CASSSTSSTGELFF. Written as DNA, the CDR3 is TGTGCCAGCAGCTCGACTAGCTCCACCGGGGAGCTGTTTTTT. Full variable domain (outside the CDR3, taken from reference TRBV7-2 and TRBJ2-2): GAGVSQSPSNKVTEKGKDVELRCDPISGHTALYWYRQSLGQGLEFLIYFQGNSAPDKSGLPSDRFSAERTGGSVSTLTIQRTQQEDSAVYLCASSSTSSTGELFFGEGSRLTVL.

A few counts support this clone. The gene calls are TRBV9 and TRBJ2-4, with 13 bases identical to TRBD2. Germline-derived CDR1 and CDR2 are SGDLS and YYNGEE. This CDR3 is built from 18 residues. J was trimmed by 2 bases and V by 3 bases; bases with no gene match: 8. The CDR3 sequence: CASSGPTSGGASKNIQYF. The CDR3 nucleotides read TGTGCCAGCAGCGGACCCACTAGCGGGGGGGCGTCCAAAAACATTCAGTACTTC.

The CDR3 DNA follows: TGTGCCAGCAGCCAAGTCCGCGGGTGGGCCAATGAGCAGTTCTTC. It codes for CASSQVRGWANEQFF. This chain uses TRBV14 with TRBJ2-1; TRBD2 might be the D (5 bases). CDR1 and CDR2 (germline): SGHDN, FVKESK. CDR3 length equals 15 residues. Trimming shortened V by 1 base and J by 6 bases, and 13 bases separated the two germline ends.

The V and J genes are TRBV15 and TRBJ2-5; D not resolved. V lost 0 bases and J 1 base, leaving 6 bases between the germline ends. This CDR3 comprises 14 residues. CDR1 and CDR2 (germline): LNHNV, YYDKDF (reference sequence). The CDR3 DNA reads as TGTGCCACCAGCAGAGATTTCAGCCAAGAGACCCAGTACTTC. It is translated as CATSRDFSQETQYF.

For this clone: The sample holds other DNA sequences that translate to the same CDR3. The rearrangement joins TRBV6-5 to TRBJ2-7; D might be TRBD2 (6 bases). The CDR3 runs to 13 residues. Trimming left V 0 bases short and J 4 bases short, with 7 bases between. Germline CDR1 MNHEY, CDR2 SVGAGI. The CDR3 bases are TGTGCCAGCAGTTACTCCCGGGGGTACGAGCAGTACTTC. Its translation is CASSYSRGYEQYF.

The chain uses TRBV11-2 and TRBJ1-1; D is unclear. CDR1 is SGHAT and CDR2 is FQNNGV in the germline V gene. V was cut by 4 bases and J by 4 bases, with 13 bases left in between. The CDR3 covers 14 residues. CDR3 residues: CASSYWGVGTEAFF. CDR3 DNA sequence: TGTGCCAGCAGCTATTGGGGTGTGGGCACTGAAGCTTTCTTT. The complete variable domain, with remaining parts taken from reference TRBV11-2 and TRBJ1-1, reads EAGVAQSPRYKIIEKRQSVAFWCNPISGHATLYWYQQILGQGPKLLIQFQNNGVVDDSQLPKDRFSAERLKGVDSTLKIQPAKLEDSAVYLCASSYWGVGTEAFFGQGTRLTVV.

The chain joins TRBV5-1 to TRBJ2-1; possibly TRBD1 for D (6 bases). CDR3 size: 13 residues. Germline values: CDR1 SGHRS, CDR2 YFSETQ. Trimming removed 8 bases at V and 5 bases at J, with 14 bases between. CDR3 nucleotide sequence: TGCGCCAGTGAGGACAGCTTCAACAATGAGCAGTTCTTC. Protein: CASEDSFNNEQFF.

This clone was picked up a small number of times. V is TRBV4-1 and J is TRBJ2-3; either TRBD1 or TRBD2 may fit D (5 bases each). Between the trimmed V and J ends, which lost 3 bases and 4 bases, there was a span of 17 bases. Germline lookup yields CDR1 MGHRA and CDR2 YSYEKL. CDR3 length equals 16 residues. For the CDR3, the DNA is TGCGCCAGCAGCCACATGACGCCAGGGCGGGCAGATACGCAGTATTTT. Its protein product is CASSHMTPGRADTQYF.

This clone showed up just a few times. The CDR3, as DNA: TGCGCCAGCAGCCAAGACCCGGGACAGCGGCATGGCTACACCTTC. The encoded protein is CASSQDPGQRHGYTF. This chain joins TRBV4-3 and TRBJ1-2, with 7 bases fitting TRBD1. The V gene's germline CDR1 is LGHNA and CDR2 YSLEER. V trimming: 0 bases; J trimming: 6 bases; junction bases outside the gene matches: 7. The CDR3 is made up of 15 amino acids.

The rearrangement links TRBV27 to TRBJ1-5; D unresolved. Between the trimmed V and J ends, which lost 6 bases and 3 bases, there was a span of 15 bases. Germline-derived CDR1 and CDR2 are MNHEY and SMNVEV (reference sequence). The CDR3 is made up of 15 amino acids. Written as DNA, the CDR3 is TGTGCCAGCAGCATGTCCGGGTCGGTCAATCAGCCCCAGCATTTT. This sequence encodes CASSMSGSVNQPQHF.

The chain joins TRBV7-6 to TRBJ1-2, with TRBD1 identical over 11 bases. Germline trimming cut 5 bases from V and 2 bases from J; bases unmatched to any gene: 13. Germline CDR1 reads SGHVS; CDR2 reads FNYEAQ. This CDR3 comprises 18 residues. The CDR3 region has the DNA TGTGCCAGCAGCGGCCCGGCCGGGACAGGGGGTGGAAACTATGGCTACACCTTC. Protein sequence: CASSGPAGTGGGNYGYTF.

This chain connects TRBV19 to TRBJ2-1; 7 nucleotides line up with TRBD2. CDR3 length: 13 residues. The junction had 3 bases not matched to a gene; V was cut back by 1 base and J by 9 bases. Germline V CDR1 and CDR2: LNHDA, SQIVND (reference sequence). CDR3 sequence (DNA): TGTGCCAGTAGTATAGGCCAGCGGGGTGAGCAGTTCTTC. Translation gives CASSIGQRGEQFF.

The chain combines TRBV5-4 with TRBJ1-1; possible D gene TRBD1, 6 bases. Deletions cut 3 bases from V and 3 bases from J, with 15 bases between. The CDR3 extends over 15 amino acids. The germline V gene has CDR1 SGHNT and CDR2 YYREEE (reference sequence). In DNA form, the CDR3 reads TGTGCCAGCAGCTGGGGGAGGGGGGCTGACACTGAAGCTTTCTTT. Its translation: CASSWGRGADTEAFF.

This chain uses TRBV6-4 with TRBJ2-5; D is unresolved. In germline, CDR1 is MRHNA, CDR2 SNTAGT. Trimming removed 9 bases at V and 4 bases at J, with 3 bases between. The length of the CDR3 is 9 residues. CDR3 DNA: TGTGCCAGGAGAGAGACCCAGTACTTC. Translation: CARRETQYF.